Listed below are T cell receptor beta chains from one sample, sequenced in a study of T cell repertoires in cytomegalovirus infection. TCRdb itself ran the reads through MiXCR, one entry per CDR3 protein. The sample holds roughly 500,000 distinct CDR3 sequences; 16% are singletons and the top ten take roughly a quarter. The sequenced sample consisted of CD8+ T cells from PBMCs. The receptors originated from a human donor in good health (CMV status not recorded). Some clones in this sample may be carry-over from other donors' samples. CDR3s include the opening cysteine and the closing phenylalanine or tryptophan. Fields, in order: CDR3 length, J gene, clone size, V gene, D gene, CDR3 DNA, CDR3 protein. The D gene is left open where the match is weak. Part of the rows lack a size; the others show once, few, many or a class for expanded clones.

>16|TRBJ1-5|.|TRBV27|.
TGTGCCAGCAGCCCCGGGGGGGGTTATAGCAATCAGCCCCAGCATTTT
CASSPGGGYSNQPQHF
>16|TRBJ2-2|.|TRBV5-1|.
TGCGCCAGCAGCTTGGAGATAGTCGCGAACACCGGGGAGCTGTTTTTT
CASSLEIVANTGELFF
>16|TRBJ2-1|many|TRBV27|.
TGTGCCAGCAGCCCTCGCTGGCGGGGTTCCTACAATGAGCAGTTCTTC
CASSPRWRGSYNEQFF
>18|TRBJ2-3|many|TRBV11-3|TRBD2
TGTGCCAGCAGCAAGGGGCTAGCGGGAGGAACTAGCACAGATACGCAGTATTTT
CASSKGLAGGTSTDTQYF
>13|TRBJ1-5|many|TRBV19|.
TGTGCCAGTAGTTTCAGGACAAATCAGCCCCAGCATTTT
CASSFRTNQPQHF
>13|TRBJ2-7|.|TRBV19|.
TGTGCCAGTAGTATAGATGACAGATACGAGCAGTACTTC
CASSIDDRYEQYF
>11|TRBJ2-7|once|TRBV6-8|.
TGTGCCAGCAAGCTAGGGTCCGAGCAGTACTTC
CASKLGSEQYF
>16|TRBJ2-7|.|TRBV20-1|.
TGCAGTGCTAGAGGAAACATGCAGGTGGCCTCCTACGAGCAGTACTTC
CSARGNMQVASYEQYF
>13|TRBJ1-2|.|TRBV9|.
TGTGCCAGCAGCTCCAGTCCCCCCTATGGCTACACCTTC
CASSSSPPYGYTF
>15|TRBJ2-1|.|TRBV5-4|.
TGTGCCAGCAGCTTGGCCTCGGAACGGATCAATGAGCAGTTCTTC
CASSLASERINEQFF
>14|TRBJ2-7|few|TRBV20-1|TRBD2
TGCAGTGCTCATGGCCAGCGGGAGATCAACGAGCAGTACTTC
CSAHGQREINEQYF
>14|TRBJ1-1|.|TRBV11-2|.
TGTGCCAGCAGACCCGTTGGGGCTGGCACTGAAGCTTTCTTT
CASRPVGAGTEAFF
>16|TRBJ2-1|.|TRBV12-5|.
TGTGCTAGTGGCAGGGGGGGCAGGGTGGAAAACAATGAGCAGTTCTTC
CASGRGGRVENNEQFF
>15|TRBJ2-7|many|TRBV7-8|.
TGTGCCAGCAGCGTGAAAGTCGACCGCTCCTACGAGCAGTACTTC
CASSVKVDRSYEQYF
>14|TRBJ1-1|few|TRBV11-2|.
TGTGCCAGCAGCTCTTCGGGACACCGCACTGAAGCTTTCTTT
CASSSSGHRTEAFF